This T cell receptor beta chain originates from a study of cytomegalovirus exposure and HLA in healthy donors listed by TCRdb under 2017. Background on the whole study: An earlier analysis of fewer than 750 of the donors reported about 280 Gb of sequence data and 117 million unique TCR beta sequences obtained from some 170 million T cells. To study patterns of TCR occurrence, a later analysis re-analyzed previously published TCR beta repertoires from under 750 donors and added high-resolution HLA genotyping. About 310 gigabases of sequencing data and approximately 80 million unique TCR sequences were included in an early release covering over 600 HLA-typed donors. A separate validation cohort of about 110 different subjects was used in addition to the roughly 640-subject first cohort. The aim of the study was to test whether cataloging public T cell receptors could identify signatures of past pathogen exposure. The number of typed donors differed by locus: about 620-630 for A, B, C, DRB1 and DQB1; some 500 for DQA1; 606 for DPA1; and 400 to 480 for DPB1. To predict cytomegalovirus infection status, the study brought together high-throughput TCR immunosequencing, statistical association of individual TCRs with disease status, and machine learning. Genome-wide SNP genotypes for about 60% of the roughly 670 donors were used in a later genetic analysis, which treated that subset as a discovery cohort. The study profiled the T cell repertoires of around 700 subjects by immunosequencing and related them to cytomegalovirus serostatus. Every repertoire in the discovery cohort had been generated on one and the same sequencing platform. Rather than drawing on any new phenotypic data, the later analysis identified candidate immune exposures from TCR beta sequences and the way those sequences occurred across donors. Class I and class II HLA loci were covered by the typing at four-digit resolution. Four to six DR-DQ haplotypes were handled as single units for association and clustering, since linkage in the cohort was strong. On average, approximately 250,000 unique TCR beta nucleotide sequences were sequenced per donor among more than 350 genotyped donors of the cohort, with roughly 18% of those sequences being non-productive. An earlier analysis of 587 of the donors used high-throughput TCR beta sequencing to judge whether each TCR beta V gene segment behaved as functional or pseudogenic. Donor age, sex, ethnicity and CMV serostatus were compiled together with the repertoire data. The genetic ancestry cluster associated with self-reported Caucasian donors included roughly 84% of the approximately 430 genotyped donors. Results the study describes overall, beyond this receptor: Most CMV-associated TCR beta chains appeared to be HLA-restricted in a later analysis, and the HLA associations seemed to be driven largely by CMV exposure. In a later analysis, 16,951 TCR beta sequences were associated with specific HLA alleles at a false discovery rate of 0.05. In a later analysis, HLA-associated TCR beta chains showed more clonal expansion and lower generation probabilities than non-associated chains that were equally common. The presence/absence analyses assumed that sequencing depth was roughly uniform across donors, and that assumption may not be true. Immune exposure information for the cohort was limited to CMV serostatus. In a later analysis, several top co-occurrence clusters were reported to appear linked to parvovirus B19, influenza, CMV and Epstein-Barr virus. Linkage disequilibrium might explain the correlated functional status among segregating V segments, but an unknown experimental factor could not be excluded. Because counts were too low, roughly 16 rarely observed V segments, including chromosome 9 orphons, were excluded from the earlier analysis of roughly 580 of the donors. An earlier analysis of approximately 500 of the donors showed that most TCR beta V segments appeared in productive rearrangements either about 87% or about 30% of the time, which broadly matched IMGT annotations. An association between a missense DCLRE1C variant and V-gene and J-gene trimming of TCR beta chains was found in a later genetic analysis and replicated in an independent cohort. Assigning TCR associations to individual alleles was difficult when HLA alleles, especially DR and DQ, strongly co-occurred. HLA typing was unavailable for some donors at each locus, so association tests used only the typed subset. The authors suggested that the approach could potentially be generalized to other disease states and immunological phenotypes. According to a later analysis, TCR association rates differed among HLA loci, with DRB1 alleles showing the most associated TCRs and HLA-C alleles showing the fewest. Some IMGT-functional V segments, including TRBV6-2 and TRBV6-3, could not be told apart with the 87-base-pair reads, so those segments were excluded. A total of fewer than 200 TCR beta chains were listed by the study as associated with cytomegalovirus. While some public TCRs were present in many individuals, most TCR sequences turned up only very rarely across donors. A later genetic analysis reported fewer N-insertions in productive TCRs among donors in an Asian-associated ancestry cluster than the 666-donor mean. A further reported finding was that TCR beta sequences accurately predicted the HLA-A and HLA-B alleles for most subjects in the first cohort. In this cohort, only TCR beta chains were sequenced, and detectable features were limited by the absence of alpha or paired-chain data. In both the original and validation cohorts, the classifier was reported to diagnose cytomegalovirus status with high specificity and sensitivity. The sequencing pipeline was judged likely to have produced a cluster of highly shared sequence variants as a technical artifact. In vitro tests confirmed that a few of the cytomegalovirus-associated TCR beta chains recognize cytomegalovirus antigens.

CDR1 is given as SGDLS and CDR2 as YYNGEE, both from the germline V gene. V has 0 bases trimmed and J has 4 bases trimmed; junction bases matching no gene number 4. Taken from cysteine to phenylalanine, the CDR3 has 15 residues. CDR3 DNA is the only sequence kept; it has 45 bases, read in frame from the first base. The cohort consisted of fewer than 700 healthy bone marrow donors. At the time of sampling, all cohort members were nominally healthy, though unrecorded immune exposures were likely present. The donor was CMV seropositive and was included in the group of some 290 seropositive cohort members. A peripheral blood sample was provided by each donor, and peripheral blood mononuclear cells were used for TCR beta sequencing. Genomic DNA extraction from the blood cell samples was performed with the Qiagen DNeasy Blood Extraction Kit. As to this clone: Its antigen target is currently unknown. Base qualities are not at hand, and no much larger clone is one base apart.

The method behind the library was the immunoSEQ multiplex PCR assay. A mixture of 60 forward primers for TCR Vbeta segments and 13 reverse primers for TCR Jbeta segments was used in the multiplex PCR. The CDR3 region of rearranged TCR beta genes was amplified from genomic DNA by a multiplex PCR assay. On the Illumina HiSeq System, the amplified TCR beta libraries were sequenced as 87-base-pair reads. As for how the authors treated the data: A later analysis counted around 72 million unique TCR beta chains across the 700 or so repertoires, and around 9.9 million of these chains were shared by at least two donors. Raw reads were error-corrected and collapsed into unique sequences by a nearest-neighbor algorithm in which closely related sequences were merged to remove PCR and sequencing errors. To assign V, D and J gene segments, CDR3 sequences were aligned to IMGT reference sequences. For a sequence to be retained, a match of at least six nucleotides was required to both a V gene segment and a J gene segment. A rearrangement counted as productive if the CDR3 had no stop codons and remained in frame with V and J, and every other rearrangement counted as non-productive. Following IMGT convention, CDR3 was defined as the stretch from the second conserved V-encoded cysteine to the conserved J-encoded phenylalanine. In an earlier analysis of more than 550 of the donors, sequences lacking an unambiguous match to a single V gene segment were excluded. An earlier analysis of fewer than 750 of the donors called V segments functional above 56.7% productive rearrangements and segregating when the between-donor standard deviation exceeded 5%. A statistical classification framework was developed to diagnose cytomegalovirus status using the catalog of TCR beta chain sequences. In a later analysis, TCR nucleotide sequences were compared against IMGT/GENE-DB human TR gene sequences so that V and J genes could be assigned. A later analysis assigned CDR3 sequences and most-parsimonious VDJ recombination scenarios with the TCRdist pipeline. A later analysis defined each TCR beta chain by its CDR3 amino acid sequence plus V-gene family, and excluded reads lacking a unique V-gene family. A later analysis removed over 500 highly shared, low-generation-probability nucleotide sequences to deal with suspected cross-contamination and a sequencing artifact. For each public chain, a later analysis derived a clonal expansion index from normalized ranks of inferred template counts within each repertoire. In a later analysis, generation probabilities were computed with a VDJ recombination model fitted to out-of-frame rearrangements, and the resulting probabilities were checked against IGoR. A later analysis scored TCR-TCR, TCR-HLA and TCR-CMV co-occurrence with hypergeometric tests, applying a repertoire-size bias correction to TCR pairs. To estimate false discovery rates, a later analysis permuted the HLA or CMV assignments 20 times. In a later analysis, co-occurring TCRs were grouped using DBSCAN, with TCRdist sequence similarity added in when clustering inside HLA-allele-positive subsets. For co-occurrence clustering, repertoires with fewer than 30,000 or more than 120,000 public chains were excluded, along with four to six repertoires with anomalous nucleotide sharing. TCRdb took over this immuneACCESS table, retaining in-frame rearrangements with V and J assigned. Such tables are incomplete; in checked studies, under half of the missing clones stem from an unresolved V gene, and the remainder is unexplained. From that table come the V and J calls and clone size; the DNA was used to work out D and trimming. This sample comprises 200,000 to 250,000 clones, roughly 82% of them detected only once. The ten largest clones capture 4.5% to 6% of the sample.

The origin of this receptor is a woman aged 40 to 50 in good health and CMV-seropositive. The specimen was PBMCs. The rearranged chain carries TRBV9 and TRBJ1-2; 9 of the junction bases match TRBD1. The bases read TGTGCCAGCAGCGTAGGGGACAGGGCGCTCTATGGCTACACCTTC. This gives the protein CASSVGDRALYGYTF.